This TCR beta chain was recovered during a study of blood T cell repertoires in COVID-19. TCRdb's table, derived via immunoSEQ multiplex PCR, lists solely in-frame clones and lacks some. The data contain a few hundred thousand clones, around 86% of them singletons. Germline CDR1 reads MDHEN; CDR2 reads SYDVKM. V lost 4 bases and J 1 base, leaving 13 bases between the germline ends. This CDR3 has 15 amino acids. This clone was seen once. This TCR was sampled from a man aged 45-65 years with active or convalescent COVID-19. Sequenced material: peripheral blood. The rearrangement uses TRBV28 and TRBJ1-1, with a tentative D call TRBD1 (6 bases). In nucleotides, the CDR3 is TGTGCCAGCAGTTCGGCGGGAGGGGGGAACACTGAAGCTTTCTTT. Translating gives CASSSAGGGNTEAFF.